Sequencing of this T cell receptor beta chain was carried out in a study of cytomegalovirus exposure and HLA in healthy donors (dated 2017 in TCRdb). The study in broad terms: According to an earlier analysis of 550 to 750 of the donors, about 179 million T cells yielded roughly 110 million unique TCR beta sequences and approximately 300 Gb of sequence data. Rather than using new phenotypic data, the later analysis identified candidate immune exposures from TCR beta sequences and from how often those sequences occurred across donors. The aim of the study was to test whether cataloging public T cell receptors could identify signatures of past pathogen exposure. An early release that covered 500 to 800 HLA-typed donors contained 250 to 350 gigabases of sequencing data and 75 million to 100 million unique TCR sequences. A later analysis re-examined previously published TCR beta repertoires from more than 600 donors and added high-resolution HLA genotyping to investigate patterns of TCR occurrence. Donor age, sex, ethnicity and CMV serostatus were collected together with the repertoire data. All discovery cohort repertoires had been generated on a single sequencing platform. To decide whether each TCR beta V gene segment behaved as functional or pseudogenic, an earlier analysis of some 600 of the donors relied on high-throughput TCR beta sequencing. Typing coverage differed by locus: A, B, C, DRB1 and DQB1 were typed in about 620-630 donors, DQA1 in 522, DPA1 in 600 to 610, and DPB1 in 450 to 490. A later genetic analysis used genome-wide SNP genotypes for 398 of the 666 donors, treating that subset as a discovery cohort. Several DR-DQ haplotypes were handled as single units for association and clustering, since linkage in the cohort was strong. The study profiled the T cell repertoires of approximately 700 subjects by immunosequencing and related them to cytomegalovirus serostatus. Besides the first cohort of 666 subjects, a separate validation cohort made up of about 120 different subjects was used. HLA typing covered class I and class II loci at four-digit resolution. The genetic ancestry cluster associated with self-reported Caucasian donors included around 76% of the approximately 400 genotyped donors. Among some 400 genotyped donors of the cohort, an average of about 240,000 unique TCR beta nucleotide sequences was sequenced per donor, of which roughly 18% were non-productive. The study combined high-throughput TCR immunosequencing, statistical association of individual TCRs with disease status, and machine learning to predict cytomegalovirus infection status.

The cohort consisted of some 670 healthy bone marrow donors. At the time of sampling, every cohort member was nominally healthy, though immune exposures that went unrecorded were likely present. The donor was CMV seronegative and belonged to the group of around 350 seronegative cohort members. A peripheral blood sample was provided by each donor, and peripheral blood mononuclear cells were used for TCR beta sequencing. The Qiagen DNeasy Blood Extraction Kit was used to extract genomic DNA from the blood cell samples. This clone came up a few times. Its recognized antigen is unknown. Base qualities were left out, and no much larger clone turns up one base away. Paper-wide results and their limitations: A further reported finding was that TCR beta sequences accurately predicted the HLA-A and HLA-B alleles for most subjects in the first cohort. In this cohort, only TCR beta chains were sequenced, and detectable features were limited by the absence of alpha or paired-chain data. In a later analysis, several top co-occurrence clusters were reported to appear linked to parvovirus B19, influenza, CMV and Epstein-Barr virus. Linkage disequilibrium might explain the correlated functional status among segregating V segments, but an unknown experimental factor could not be excluded. In a later analysis, over 15,000 TCR beta sequences were associated with specific HLA alleles at a false discovery rate of 0.05. In an earlier analysis of about 550 of the donors, most TCR beta V segments were observed in productive rearrangements about 90% or about 30% of the time, broadly matching IMGT annotations. Most TCR sequences were observed very rarely across donors, whereas some public TCRs were present in many individuals. Roughly uniform sequencing depth across donors was assumed in presence/absence analyses, although this assumption may not hold. A group of highly shared sequence variants was considered likely to be a technical artifact of the sequencing pipeline. An association between a missense DCLRE1C variant and V-gene and J-gene trimming of TCR beta chains was found in a later genetic analysis and replicated in an independent cohort. The classifier was reported to diagnose cytomegalovirus status with high specificity and sensitivity in both the original and validation cohorts. In a later analysis, HLA-associated TCR beta chains showed more clonal expansion and lower generation probabilities than non-associated chains that were equally common. Because counts were too low, more than 15 rarely observed V segments, including chromosome 9 orphons, were left out of the earlier analysis of 587 of the donors. Strong co-occurrence of HLA alleles, especially DR and DQ, made assigning TCR associations to individual alleles difficult. According to the authors, the approach could potentially be generalized to other disease states and immunological phenotypes. CMV serostatus was the only immune exposure information available for the cohort. In a later analysis, most CMV-associated TCR beta chains were found to appear HLA-restricted, with HLA associations seemingly driven largely by CMV exposure. The study listed 164 TCR beta chains as associated with cytomegalovirus. A few of the identified cytomegalovirus-associated TCR beta chains were confirmed in vitro to be specific for cytomegalovirus antigens. According to a later analysis, TCR association rates differed among HLA loci, with DRB1 alleles showing the most associated TCRs and HLA-C alleles showing the fewest. Some IMGT-functional V segments, including TRBV6-2 and TRBV6-3, could not be distinguished by the 87-base-pair reads and were therefore excluded. Because HLA typing was missing for some donors at each locus, association tests included only the typed subset. According to a later genetic analysis, donors in an Asian-associated ancestry cluster had fewer N-insertions in productive TCRs than the approximately 700-donor mean.

Libraries came from the immunoSEQ multiplex PCR assay. A mixture of 60 forward primers for TCR Vbeta segments and 13 reverse primers for TCR Jbeta segments was used in the multiplex PCR. Amplification of the CDR3 region of rearranged TCR beta genes was performed with a multiplex PCR assay on genomic DNA. Amplified TCR beta libraries were sequenced as 87-base-pair reads on the Illumina HiSeq System. The paper's data handling went like this. In a later analysis, 70 million to 95 million unique TCR beta chains were counted across the 500 to 700 repertoires, and some 10 million of these chains were shared by at least two donors. Raw reads were error-corrected and collapsed into unique sequences by a nearest-neighbor algorithm in which closely related sequences were merged to remove PCR and sequencing errors. V, D and J gene segments were assigned by aligning CDR3 sequences to IMGT reference sequences. For a sequence to be retained, a match of at least six nucleotides was required to both a V gene segment and a J gene segment. A rearrangement was called productive if the CDR3 had no stop codons and remained in frame with V and J, and every other rearrangement was called non-productive. Following IMGT convention, CDR3 was defined as the stretch from the second conserved V-encoded cysteine up to the conserved J-encoded phenylalanine. In an earlier analysis of roughly 580 of the donors, sequences lacking an unambiguous match to a single V gene segment were excluded. In an earlier analysis of 587 of the donors, V segments were called functional above 56.7% productive rearrangements and were called segregating when the between-donor standard deviation exceeded 5%. A statistical classification framework was built to diagnose cytomegalovirus status from the catalog of TCR beta chain sequences. V and J gene assignment, in a later analysis, came from comparing TCR nucleotide sequences with IMGT/GENE-DB human TR gene sequences. A later analysis assigned CDR3 sequences and most-parsimonious VDJ recombination scenarios with the TCRdist pipeline. In a later analysis, each TCR beta chain was defined by its CDR3 amino acid sequence together with its V-gene family, and reads without a unique V-gene family were excluded. To address suspected cross-contamination and a sequencing artifact, a later analysis removed 450 to 700 highly shared, low-generation-probability nucleotide sequences. In a later analysis, a clonal expansion index for each public chain was calculated from normalized within-repertoire ranks of inferred template counts. A later analysis computed generation probabilities with a VDJ recombination model fitted to out-of-frame rearrangements, and checked the results against IGoR. In a later analysis, TCR-TCR, TCR-HLA and TCR-CMV co-occurrence was scored with hypergeometric tests, and a repertoire-size bias correction was applied to TCR pairs. In a later analysis, false discovery rates were estimated by permuting HLA or CMV assignments 20 times. In a later analysis, co-occurring TCRs were grouped with DBSCAN, and TCRdist sequence similarity was added when clustering was performed within HLA-allele-positive subsets. Co-occurrence clustering excluded repertoires with fewer than 30,000 or more than 120,000 public chains, plus five with anomalous nucleotide sharing. TCRdb limited this immuneACCESS table to in-frame rearrangements with V and J called. A share of clones is missing; checked studies link under half to unresolved V genes, and the rest is unexplained. That table is the source of V, J and clone size, and D and trimming were worked out from the DNA. The sample has about 55,000 clones on record, more than 75% of them singletons. Approximately 1.5% of the sample is held by the ten biggest clonotypes.

CDR1 and CDR2 (SGHRS, YFSETQ) derive from the germline V gene. The CDR3 goes from the cysteine to the phenylalanine over 14 residues. The sequence is cut down to CDR3 DNA, 42 bases in frame from base 1. V is reduced by 9 bases and J by 3 bases, leaving a spacing of 15 bases between them. The V and J genes are TRBV5-1 and TRBJ1-4, with a weak D call of TRBD1 (5 bases match). This clonotype was sampled from a female donor in good health and CMV-seronegative. The sequencing input was PBMCs. DNA sequence: TGCGCCACCAAACGGGGGGAAGCTAATGAAAAACTGTTTTTT. It translates to CATKRGEANEKLFF.